This T cell receptor beta chain was obtained from a study of cytomegalovirus exposure and HLA in healthy donors. Findings and limits, study-wide: TCR beta chains associated with HLA were, in a later analysis, more clonally expanded than equally common others. In terms of immune exposure information, only CMV serostatus was available. Later analysis identified a missense DCLRE1C variant that was linked to TCR beta V- and J-gene trimming.

On this clone: As yet, its antigen is unknown. At the DNA level, this CDR3 is encoded by other sequences in the same sample as well.

Germline loops: CDR1 SGHRS, CDR2 YFSETQ. The V gene end was trimmed by 0 bases and the J gene end by 1 base; junction bases not matched to a gene: 2. The CDR3 is made up of 15 amino acids. Primers: 60 Vbeta forward and 13 Jbeta reverse. Sequencing used immunoSEQ multiplex PCR; TCRdb keeps in-frame clones, though not all of them. The sample lists about 140,000 clones; roughly 66% were seen once. Material for sequencing was PBMCs. This TCR came from a woman aged 60 to 75 in good health and CMV-seronegative. The rearrangement links TRBV5-1 to TRBJ1-1; 8 bases match TRBD1. CDR3 in amino acids: CASSLAGTGNTEAFF. The CDR3 nucleotides are TGCGCCAGCAGCTTGGCTGGGACAGGGAACACTGAAGCTTTCTTT.